These 13 T cell receptor beta chains came from one sample sequenced in a study of naive and memory T cell subsets. Blood and skin TCR RNA was reverse transcribed with alpha and beta constant primers. TCRdb itself ran the 5' RACE reads through MiXCR, one entry per CDR3 protein. This table holds more than 25,000 distinct CDR3 sequences, under 30% found once. Adult healthy volunteers gave 2.5 ml peripheral blood for whole-blood RNA. The source of these receptors is a female donor in good health.

V is TRBV7-2 and J is TRBJ2-6, with D tentatively TRBD1 or TRBD2 (5 bases each). The CDR3 totals 15 residues. Germline CDR1 and CDR2: SGHTA and FQGNSA. The V and J ends lost 3 bases and 2 bases respectively, with 8 bases between them. The CDR3 here is CASSLQGPGANVLTF. The DNA for the CDR3 is TGTGCCAGCAGCTTGCAGGGACCTGGGGCCAACGTCCTGACTTTC.

This clonotype was found a few times. The chain links TRBV10-3 to TRBJ2-7, with a weak D call TRBD2 (5 bases). The CDR3 covers 13 residues. Trimming shortened V by 6 bases and J by 5 bases, and 14 bases separated the two germline ends. Looked up from germline, CDR1 is ENHRY and CDR2 is SYGVKD. The DNA for the CDR3 is TGTGCCATCAGCCTGGACCCGCGGGACGAGCAGTACTTC. Its translation: CAISLDPRDEQYF.

The rearrangement links TRBV20-1 to TRBJ2-3, with 9 bases matching TRBD2. CDR3 length equals 14 residues. The V gene end was trimmed by 4 bases and the J gene end by 8 bases; junction bases not matched to a gene: 10. The germline gives CDR1 DFQATT, CDR2 SNEGSKA (reference sequence). The CDR3 sequence is CSAKTWSSGSTQYF. The CDR3, as DNA: TGCAGTGCTAAAACCTGGAGTAGCGGGAGTACGCAGTATTTT.

The rearrangement links TRBV7-2 to TRBJ2-5; TRBD1 might be the D (6 bases). Germline V gene lookup returns CDR1 SGHTA and CDR2 FQGNSA. The V gene lost 0 bases and the J gene lost 7 bases, with 15 bases spanning the gap. CDR3 size: 15 residues. Here the CDR3 reads CASSLAGAGWGTQYF. CDR3 sequence (DNA): TGTGCCAGCAGCTTAGCGGGGGCAGGGTGGGGGACCCAGTACTTC.

This clonotype appeared a few times. The V gene is TRBV20-1, the J gene TRBJ1-2, with D hard to call. This CDR3 comprises 14 residues. V shed 3 bases and J shed 2 bases, with 13 bases lying between them. The germline CDR1 and CDR2 sequences are DFQATT and SNEGSKA (reference sequence). The CDR3 coding sequence is TGCAGTGCTAGGAAGCCCTTCTCAAACTATGGCTACACCTTC. Its translation is CSARKPFSNYGYTF.

Relative to its sample, this clonotype is medium-sized (0.01 to 0.1%). V usage is TRBV12-3 or TRBV12-4 and J usage is TRBJ2-3; possible D gene TRBD1, 6 bases. The CDR3 is 15 amino acids. The V gene lost 7 bases and the J gene lost 0 bases, with 14 bases spanning the gap. CDR3 nucleotide sequence: TGTGCCAGCAAACAGGTGGGGGCTAGCACAGATACGCAGTATTTT. It translates to CASKQVGASTDTQYF.

The chain employs TRBV12-3 or TRBV12-4 and TRBJ2-2; 10 nucleotides agree with TRBD2. V gave up 8 bases and J gave up 3 bases; unmatched junction bases: 12. CDR3 length: 17 amino acids. CDR3 sequence (DNA): TGTGCCAGCGGGGGGCTAGCGGGGGTTCCCTACACCGGGGAGCTGTTTTTT. This sequence encodes CASGGLAGVPYTGELFF.

This clonotype appeared a few times. The genes are TRBV5-1 and TRBJ2-3; D may be TRBD2 (8 bases). This CDR3 contains 15 residues. V was clipped by 3 bases and J by 5 bases, with 16 bases between them. Germline CDR1 reads SGHRS; CDR2 reads YFSETQ. The CDR3 spells CASSYLGRGQDTQYF. In DNA, the CDR3 is TGCGCCAGCAGCTACCTCGGGAGGGGGCAAGATACGCAGTATTTT.

This clonotype is classed as medium-sized. The genes are TRBV20-1 and TRBJ2-5, with 7 bases lining up with TRBD2. CDR1 and CDR2 (germline): DFQATT, SNEGSKA (reference sequence). With 2 bases clipped from V and 9 bases from J, the junction kept 9 bases outside the gene matches. CDR3 length: 13 amino acids. The CDR3 is CSARNERDWSQYF. The CDR3 nucleotides are TGCAGTGCTAGAAACGAGCGGGACTGGTCCCAGTACTTC.

In this sample, this clonotype turned up once. V usage is TRBV6-4 and J usage is TRBJ2-1; TRBD1 agrees at 7 bases. J gave up 9 bases and V 6 bases, and 8 bases lay outside the gene matches. This CDR3 comprises 13 residues. CDR1 is MRHNA, CDR2 SNTAGT, per germline. CDR3 nucleotides: TGTGCCAGCAGGGAGACAGGGCTTGGTGAGCAGTTCTTC. It specifies CASRETGLGEQFF.

This clonotype was counted many times. The chain combines TRBV20-1 with TRBJ2-2; possibly TRBD2 for D (5 bases). Trimming took 6 bases from V and 5 from J, leaving 13 bases between them. The CDR3 consists of 13 residues. Germline CDR1 DFQATT, CDR2 SNEGSKA (reference sequence). The CDR3 DNA is TGCAGTGCAACTTCTAGGGAGACCGGGGAGCTGTTTTTT. The encoded protein is CSATSRETGELFF.

V usage is TRBV10-3 and J usage is TRBJ2-3; maybe TRBD2 (5 bases). Per the germline V gene, CDR1 is ENHRY and CDR2 is SYGVKD. The CDR3 runs to 14 residues. V was trimmed by 2 bases and J by 2 bases, leaving 8 bases between them. The CDR3 spells CAISERRDTDTQYF. The CDR3 nucleotides read TGTGCCATCAGTGAGAGACGGGACACAGATACGCAGTATTTT.

This clonotype was detected only a few times. A much larger clone differs from this one at a single base, so this may be a read error. The chain carries TRBV6-6 and TRBJ1-2, with 9 bases aligning to TRBD1. The CDR3 runs to 14 residues. From germline, CDR1 is MNHNY and CDR2 SVGAGI (reference sequence). CDR3 coding DNA: TGTGCCAGCAGCTCCGACAGGGGGGCGTCTGGCGACACCTTC. It encodes CASSSDRGASGDTF.